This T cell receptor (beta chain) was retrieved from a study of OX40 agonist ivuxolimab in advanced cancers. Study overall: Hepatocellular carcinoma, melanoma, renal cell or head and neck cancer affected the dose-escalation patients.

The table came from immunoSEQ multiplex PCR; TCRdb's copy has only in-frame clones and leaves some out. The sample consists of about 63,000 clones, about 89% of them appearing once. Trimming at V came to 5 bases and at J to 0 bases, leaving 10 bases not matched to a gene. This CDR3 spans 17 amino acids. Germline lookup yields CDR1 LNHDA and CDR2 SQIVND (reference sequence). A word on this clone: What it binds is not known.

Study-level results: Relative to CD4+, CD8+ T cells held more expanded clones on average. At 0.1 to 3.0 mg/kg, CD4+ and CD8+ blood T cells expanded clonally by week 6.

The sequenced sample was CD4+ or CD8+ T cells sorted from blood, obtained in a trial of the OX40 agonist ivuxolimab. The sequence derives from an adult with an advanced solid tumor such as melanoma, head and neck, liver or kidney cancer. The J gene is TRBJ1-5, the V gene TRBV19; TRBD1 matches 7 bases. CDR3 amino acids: CASSGGTVSLSNQPQHF. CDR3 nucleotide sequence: TGTGCCAGTAGTGGAGGGACAGTCTCTCTTAGCAATCAGCCCCAGCATTTT.